This T cell receptor (beta chain) was recovered during a study of regulatory T cells in long-lasting Graves disease. V dropped 9 bases and J dropped 4; count of bases not matched to a gene: 11. Per germline, CDR1 LNHDA and CDR2 SQIVND (reference sequence). The CDR3 contains 14 residues. In the case of this clonotype: Its antigen is currently unknown.

Indicated time point: persistent/refractory GD, antithyroid drugs over 5 years with positive TRAb. There was RNA extracted from PBMCs, and the TCR library was made from it. From each patient, roughly 9 milliliters of peripheral blood was drawn and collected into an EDTA anticoagulant tube. Broader study findings: Persistent disease preferred TRBV28, TRBJ1-2 and TRBJ2-5.

For TCR beta, libraries came from iRepertoire HTBI primers and Arm-PCR of CDR3 regions. One entry per CDR3 protein, called by TCRdb with MiXCR from the multiplex PCR reads. The sample contains about 660,000 distinct CDR3 sequences, about 32% of which appear only once. The chain carries TRBV19 and TRBJ1-1, with 7 bases fitting TRBD1. The specimen comprised peripheral blood mononuclear cells (PBMCs), sampled when the disease was refractory, from a patient treated with antithyroid drugs. The clonotype originates from a female donor with Graves disease. In DNA, the CDR3 is TGTGCCAGCTCTAAGGGGGCGGCTGGCACTGAAGCTTTCTTT. This gives the protein CASSKGAAGTEAFF.